This record looks at one T cell receptor (beta chain) sequence and its context. The record originates from a study of blood T cell repertoires in COVID-19. The method was immunoSEQ multiplex PCR; TCRdb's version includes in-frame clones alone and lacks a portion of them. This sample carries roughly 200,000 clones, approximately 89% of them seen once, and the ten largest clones take under 3%. Germline CDR1 and CDR2: SGHRS and YFSETQ. V was pared by 2 bases and J by 1 base, with 9 bases of the junction left unmatched. The CDR3 is 17 amino acids. All enrollees were about 18 to 90 years old and from around 25 US areas.

The clonotype was recovered from a woman aged 40 to 50 with acute COVID-19. This chain links TRBV5-1 with TRBJ2-3, with 8 bases identical to TRBD2. Sequencing was carried out using PBMCs or T cells enriched from blood (not recorded which). The chain's CDR3 is CASSFSVRAGGTDTQYF. CDR3 sequence (DNA): TGCGCCAGCAGCTTCTCCGTACGAGCGGGGGGCACAGATACGCAGTATTTT.